This TCR beta chain originates from a study of T cells in Graves' hyperthyroidism and ophthalmopathy. Looked up from germline, CDR1 is SGDLS and CDR2 is YYNGEE. The ends were cut back, 1 base at V and 5 bases at J, with 10 bases in the middle. This CDR3 has 14 amino acids. Amplified regions were TCR beta CDR3 sequences from RNA transcripts. The HTBI primer set served for first-round RT-PCR of the TCR CDR3. TCRdb re-derived calls from the multiplex PCR reads in MiXCR, one entry per CDR3 protein. This repertoire shows approximately 600,000 distinct CDR3 sequences, 14% found once; its top ten account for more than 5%.

The sequenced sample was blood. V and J are TRBV9 and TRBJ2-1; maybe TRBD1 (6 bases). This sequence originates from a woman aged 25 to 39 with Graves' hyperthyroidism that later progressed to Graves' ophthalmopathy. The CDR3, as DNA: TGTGCCAGCAGCGTAACCGGGACAAACAATGAGCAGTTCTTC. Its protein is CASSVTGTNNEQFF. Full variable domain (outside the CDR3, taken from reference TRBV9 and TRBJ2-1): DSGVTQTPKHLITATGQRVTLRCSPRSGDLSVYWYQQSLDQGLQFLIQYYNGEERAKGNILERFSAQQFPDLHSELNLSSLELGDSALYFCASSVTGTNNEQFFGPGTRLTVL.